This TCR beta chain derives from a study of T cells in Graves' hyperthyroidism and ophthalmopathy. For the study at large: Upon initial diagnosis and before any treatment, peripheral blood was collected.

This clonotype was detected ten times or more. CDR1 SGHVS and CDR2 FNYEAQ come from the germline V gene. CDR3 length: 13 residues. V was trimmed by 0 bases and J by 5 bases, leaving 8 bases between them. Criteria for exclusion of patients were uncontrolled infection, other autoimmune disease, pregnancy or lactation. In making diagnoses, clinical symptoms, serum thyroxine and TRAb, thyroid ultrasound and orbital computed tomography were all used. There were TCR beta CDR3 regions amplified from RNA transcripts. In the first-round RT-PCR of the TCR CDR3, the HTBI primer set was used. Each CDR3 protein is one row after TCRdb ran MiXCR on the multiplex PCR reads. The sample yields 300,000 to 350,000 distinct CDR3 sequences, less than 20% seen once.

The receptor was derived from a middle-aged woman with Graves' ophthalmopathy. The rearrangement uses TRBV7-6 and TRBJ2-7, with D maybe TRBD1 (5 bases). The sequenced material came from blood. The CDR3: CASSLAPGNEQYF. CDR3 coding DNA: TGTGCCAGCAGCTTAGCGCCAGGGAACGAGCAGTACTTC.